The 2 T cell receptor beta chains below all came from one sample that was sequenced in a study of blood T cell repertoires in COVID-19. Libraries were prepared by immunoSEQ multiplex PCR; TCRdb keeps only in-frame clonotypes and omits some of them. Counted here are 150,000 or so clones, around 86% occurring once; the ten biggest clones make up roughly 4%. The sequencing sample was made of PBMCs or T cells enriched from blood (not recorded which). All receptors come from a man aged 45 to 65 who had recovered from COVID-19.

This clone was counted only a few times. CDR3 residues: CASSQDLGQIRETQYF. The CDR3 DNA sequence: TGCGCCAGCAGCCAAGATTTGGGCCAGATAAGAGAGACCCAGTACTTC. The genes are TRBV4-3 and TRBJ2-5; D gene uncertain. The CDR3 contains 16 residues. Germline CDR1 is LGHNA and CDR2 is YSLEER. Trimming cost V 0 bases and J 4 bases, with 15 bases left between them.

This chain uses TRBV2 with TRBJ2-2, with 14 bases fitting TRBD2. The CDR3 contains 16 residues. The V gene's germline CDR1 is SNHLY and CDR2 FYNNEI. V gave up 6 bases and J gave up 6 bases; unmatched junction bases: 6. The CDR3 DNA reads TGTGCCAGCAGGGGGACTAGCGGGAGTGTGTCCGGGGAGCTGTTTTTT. It is translated as CASRGTSGSVSGELFF.